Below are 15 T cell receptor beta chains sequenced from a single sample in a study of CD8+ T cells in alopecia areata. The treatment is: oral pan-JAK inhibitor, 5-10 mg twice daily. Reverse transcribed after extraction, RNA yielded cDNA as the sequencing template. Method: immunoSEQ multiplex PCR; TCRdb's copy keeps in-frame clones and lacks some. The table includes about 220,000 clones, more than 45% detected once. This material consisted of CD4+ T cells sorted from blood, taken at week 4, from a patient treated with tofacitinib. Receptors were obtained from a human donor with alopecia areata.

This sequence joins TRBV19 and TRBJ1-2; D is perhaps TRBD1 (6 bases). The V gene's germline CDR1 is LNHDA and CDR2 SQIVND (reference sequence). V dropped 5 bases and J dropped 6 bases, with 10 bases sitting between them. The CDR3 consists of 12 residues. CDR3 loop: CASSVNRDGYTF. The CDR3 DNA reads TGTGCCAGTAGTGTCAACAGGGATGGCTACACCTTC. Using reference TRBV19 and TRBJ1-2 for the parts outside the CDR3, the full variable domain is DGGITQSPKYLFRKEGQNVTLSCEQNLNHDAMYWYRQDPGQGLRLIYYSQIVNDFQKGDIAEGYSVSREKKESFPLTVTSAQKNPTAFYLCASSVNRDGYTFGSGTRLTVV.

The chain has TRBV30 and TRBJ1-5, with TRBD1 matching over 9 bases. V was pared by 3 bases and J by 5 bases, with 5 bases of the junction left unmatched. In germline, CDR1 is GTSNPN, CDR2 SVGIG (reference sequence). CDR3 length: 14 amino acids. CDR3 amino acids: CAWSGTGKDQPQHF. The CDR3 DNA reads TGTGCCTGGAGCGGGACAGGGAAGGATCAGCCCCAGCATTTT.

CDR3 DNA sequence: TGTGCCAGCAGCTTCGAAGTCGTCCCCTACGAGCAGTACTTC. Translated, it gives CASSFEVVPYEQYF. The gene calls are TRBV7-9 and TRBJ2-7; D gene unclear. This CDR3 is 14 amino acids long. Germline values: CDR1 SEHNR, CDR2 FQNEAQ (reference sequence). Trimming stripped 3 bases from V and 2 bases from J, with 11 bases between.

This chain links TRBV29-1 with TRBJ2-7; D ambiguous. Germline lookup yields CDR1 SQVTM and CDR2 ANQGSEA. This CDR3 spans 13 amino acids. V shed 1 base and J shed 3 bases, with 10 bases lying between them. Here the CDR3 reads CSVEGVDDYEQYF. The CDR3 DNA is TGCAGCGTTGAAGGGGTTGACGACTACGAGCAGTACTTC.

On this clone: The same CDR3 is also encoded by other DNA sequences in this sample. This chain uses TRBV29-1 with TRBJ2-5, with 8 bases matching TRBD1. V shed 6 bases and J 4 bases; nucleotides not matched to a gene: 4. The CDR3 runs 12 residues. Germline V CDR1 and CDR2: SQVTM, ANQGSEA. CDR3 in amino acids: CSVGTGGETQYF. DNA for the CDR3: TGCAGCGTCGGAACAGGGGGAGAGACCCAGTACTTC.

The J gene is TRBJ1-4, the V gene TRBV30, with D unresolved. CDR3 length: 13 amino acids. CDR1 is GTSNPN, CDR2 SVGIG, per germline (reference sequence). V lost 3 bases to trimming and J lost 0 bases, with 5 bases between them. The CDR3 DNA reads TGTGCCTGGAGAGGGACAACTAATGAAAAACTGTTTTTT. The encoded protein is CAWRGTTNEKLFF.

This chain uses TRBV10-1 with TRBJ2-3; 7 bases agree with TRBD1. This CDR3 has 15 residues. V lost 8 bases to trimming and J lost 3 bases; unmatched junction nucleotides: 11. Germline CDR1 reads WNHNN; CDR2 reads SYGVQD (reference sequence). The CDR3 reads CASASTGYRTDTQYF. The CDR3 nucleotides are TGCGCCAGCGCCTCGACAGGGTATAGGACAGATACGCAGTATTTT.

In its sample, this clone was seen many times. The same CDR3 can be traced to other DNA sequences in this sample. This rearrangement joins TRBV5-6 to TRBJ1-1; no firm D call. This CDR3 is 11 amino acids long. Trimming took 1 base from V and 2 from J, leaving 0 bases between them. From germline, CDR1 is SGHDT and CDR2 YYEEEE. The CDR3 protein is CASSLNTEAFF. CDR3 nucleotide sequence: TGTGCCAGCAGCTTGAACACTGAAGCTTTCTTT.

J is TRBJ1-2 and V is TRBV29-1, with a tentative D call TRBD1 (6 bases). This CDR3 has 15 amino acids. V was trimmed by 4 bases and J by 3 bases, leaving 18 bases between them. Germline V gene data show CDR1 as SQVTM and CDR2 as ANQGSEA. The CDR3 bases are TGCAGCGTTGTTTCTCGTCACAGGGTGGACTATGGCTACACCTTC. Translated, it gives CSVVSRHRVDYGYTF.

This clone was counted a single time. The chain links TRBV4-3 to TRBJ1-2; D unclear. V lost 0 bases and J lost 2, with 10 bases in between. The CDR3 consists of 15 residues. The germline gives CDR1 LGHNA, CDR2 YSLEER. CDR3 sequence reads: CASSQDWRENYGYTF. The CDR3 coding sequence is TGCGCCAGCAGCCAAGATTGGCGGGAAAACTATGGCTACACCTTC.

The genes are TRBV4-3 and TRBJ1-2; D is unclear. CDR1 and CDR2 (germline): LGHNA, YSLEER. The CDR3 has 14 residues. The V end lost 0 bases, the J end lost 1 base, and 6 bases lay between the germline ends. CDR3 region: CASSQDNSNYGYTF. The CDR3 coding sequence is TGCGCCAGCAGCCAAGATAACAGTAACTATGGCTACACCTTC.

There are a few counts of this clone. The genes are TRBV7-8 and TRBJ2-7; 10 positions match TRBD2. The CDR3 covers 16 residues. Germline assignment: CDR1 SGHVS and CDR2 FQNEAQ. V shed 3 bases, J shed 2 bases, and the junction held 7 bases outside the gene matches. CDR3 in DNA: TGTGCCAGCAGCTTTAGGGCTAGCGGGGGAACCTACGAGCAGTACTTC. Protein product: CASSFRASGGTYEQYF.

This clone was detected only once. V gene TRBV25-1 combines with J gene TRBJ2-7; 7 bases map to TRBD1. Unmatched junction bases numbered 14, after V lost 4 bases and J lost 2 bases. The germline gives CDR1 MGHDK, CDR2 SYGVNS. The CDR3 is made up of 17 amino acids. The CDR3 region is CASSASTGTAQPYEQYF. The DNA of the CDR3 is TGTGCCAGCAGTGCCTCAACGGGGACAGCACAACCCTACGAGCAGTACTTC.

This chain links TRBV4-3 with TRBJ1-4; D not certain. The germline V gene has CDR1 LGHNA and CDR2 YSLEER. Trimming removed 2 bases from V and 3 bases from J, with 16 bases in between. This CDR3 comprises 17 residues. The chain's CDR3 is CASSQLGNQYANEKLFF. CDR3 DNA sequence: TGCGCCAGCAGCCAATTGGGAAACCAGTACGCTAATGAAAAACTGTTTTTT.

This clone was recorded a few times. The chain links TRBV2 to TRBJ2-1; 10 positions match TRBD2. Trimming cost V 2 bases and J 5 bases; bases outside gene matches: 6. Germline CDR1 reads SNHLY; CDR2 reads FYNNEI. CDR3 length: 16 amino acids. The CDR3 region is CASSEKGLASNNEQFF. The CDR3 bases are TGTGCCAGCAGTGAAAAGGGACTAGCGAGTAACAATGAGCAGTTCTTC.